This entry describes one TCR beta chain. This sample was included in a study of T cells expressing NK-cell markers. The CDR3 spans 11 residues. Germline values: CDR1 SGHTA, CDR2 FQGNSA. TCRdb reprocessed the 5' RACE reads and stores each CDR3 protein as one record, lacking DNA. Listed are 500,000 or so distinct CDR3 sequences; about 3.6% falls within the top ten. This TCR derives from a man aged 18 to 30 in good health. What was sequenced was blood T cells: a sorted CD56 or NKG2C T cell subset, CD4+ or CD8+ T cells, or bulk PBMC T cells (not recorded which). The chain carries TRBV7-2 and TRBJ1-1; TCRdb reports TRBD1, a call that lacks DNA to check it against. The CDR3 reads CASRIGGEAFF.